The 24 T cell receptor beta chains below come from one sample, sequenced in a study of blood T cells in healthy people across ages (dated by TCRdb to 2013 to 2016). Library preparation used 5' RACE. Sequenced on an Illumina HiSeq 2500. A second PCR of about 6 to 11 cycles was run with a J-beta primer mix and a sample-barcoded 5' primer. Using fastp trimming at Q25 and MiXCR clonotype assembly, TCRdb reanalyzed the public sequencing data and kept in-frame beta chains. Rows merge per CDR3 protein into single entries with the most common DNA and genes. A total of 500,000 to 550,000 distinct CDR3 sequences appear in this sample, nearly 25% of them only once. The ten largest clones add up to 8.5% to 9.5% of the sample. These same records also appear under a second study, on T cells of mothers and their children.

The sample taken for sequencing was blood. These receptor sequences come from a boy aged 5-17 years in good health.

This clonotype was picked up a small number of times. The chain carries TRBV30 and TRBJ2-3; the D is unclear. V was pared by 3 bases and J by 7 bases, with 8 bases between. CDR1 and CDR2 (germline): GTSNPN, SVGIG (reference sequence). The CDR3 contains 11 residues. The CDR3 spells CAWSGMNTQYF. In DNA form, the CDR3 reads TGTGCCTGGAGCGGTATGAATACGCAGTATTTT.

The V and J genes are TRBV7-9 and TRBJ2-4; D is possibly TRBD1 (7 bases). CDR1 is SEHNR and CDR2 is FQNEAQ in the germline V gene (reference sequence). This CDR3 region has 15 residues. Between the trimmed V and J ends, which lost 5 bases and 6 bases, there was a span of 17 bases. CDR3 nucleotides: TGTGCCAGCAGCCCGGGGGACAGAGTAGGAAACATTCAGTACTTC. Protein: CASSPGDRVGNIQYF.

This clonotype was seen more than once but under ten times. The CDR3 is CASSGAGGIGNEQFF. Here the CDR3 DNA reads TGTGCCAGCAGCGGCGCGGGGGGGATCGGTAATGAGCAGTTCTTC. V and J are TRBV11-2 and TRBJ2-5; 9 bases align to TRBD2. Gene TRBJ2-1 matches the end of the DNA better, so the J call may be wrong. The CDR3 extends over 15 amino acids. Germline V lookup: CDR1 SGHAT, CDR2 FQNNGV.

This clonotype was picked up a small number of times. The V gene is TRBV6-1, the J gene TRBJ1-1, with TRBD1 identical over 7 bases. This CDR3 has 15 amino acids. Germline lookup yields CDR1 MNHNS and CDR2 SASEGT. Trimming at V came to 0 bases and at J to 5 bases, leaving 6 bases not matched to a gene. For the CDR3, the DNA is TGTGCCAGCAGTGAAGCAGGGACAGTATTAACTGAAGCTTTCTTT. Translated, it gives CASSEAGTVLTEAFF.

The chain links TRBV3-1 to TRBJ2-1; 8 bases are a match to TRBD2. J lost 4 bases, V lost 2 bases, and 4 bases had no gene match. This CDR3 has 15 residues. Germline V lookup: CDR1 LGHDT, CDR2 YNNKEL (reference sequence). CDR3 in amino acids: CASSQPGLGYNEQFF. The CDR3 DNA reads TGTGCCAGCAGCCAACCGGGACTAGGATACAATGAGCAGTTCTTC.

This clonotype was picked up many times. The chain links TRBV7-2 to TRBJ2-1; tentative D call: TRBD1 (5 bases). Per germline, CDR1 SGHTA and CDR2 FQGNSA. This CDR3 contains 15 residues. Trimming removed 0 bases from V and 0 bases from J, with 6 bases in between. The CDR3, as DNA: TGTGCCAGCAGCTTAGCCCAGGGCTCCTACAATGAGCAGTTCTTC. This sequence encodes CASSLAQGSYNEQFF. The full variable domain, completed using reference TRBV7-2 and TRBJ2-1, is GAGVSQSPSNKVTEKGKDVELRCDPISGHTALYWYRQSLGQGLEFLIYFQGNSAPDKSGLPSDRFSAERTGGSVSTLTIQRTQQEDSAVYLCASSLAQGSYNEQFFGPGTRLTVL.

V and J are TRBV4-1 and TRBJ1-4; D not certain. Germline V lookup: CDR1 MGHRA, CDR2 YSYEKL. With 0 bases removed from V and 8 bases from J, the gap between germline ends came to 19 bases. The CDR3 is 17 residues long. CDR3 nucleotides: TGCGCCAGCAGCCAAGACATATTGGACCTAACGCGGGAAAAACTGTTTTTT. Its protein is CASSQDILDLTREKLFF.

This clonotype came up a few times. The chain recombines TRBV27 with TRBJ2-2, with D perhaps assigned TRBD1 or TRBD2 (6 bases each). Per the germline V gene, CDR1 is MNHEY and CDR2 is SMNVEV (reference sequence). CDR3 size: 16 residues. V was shortened by 3 bases and J by 6 bases, with 17 bases between the two germline ends. Written as DNA, the CDR3 is TGTGCCAGCAGTTTTTTATCGGGGGCGGGCGCCGGGGAGCTGTTTTTT. Translation: CASSFLSGAGAGELFF.

The CDR3 spells CASTRTSEQQETQYF. In nucleotides, the CDR3 is TGTGCCAGCACCCGGACTAGCGAGCAACAAGAGACCCAGTACTTC. J is TRBJ2-1 and V is TRBV7-9; TRBD2 agrees at 9 bases. Gene TRBJ2-5 matches the end of the DNA better, so the J call may be wrong. The CDR3 totals 15 residues. Per the germline V gene, CDR1 is SEHNR and CDR2 is FQNEAQ (reference sequence).

V usage is TRBV28 and J usage is TRBJ2-2; possibly TRBD2 for D (5 bases). The CDR3 sequence is 14 residues long. Germline V gene data show CDR1 as MDHEN and CDR2 as SYDVKM. Trimming pared 2 bases from V and 3 bases from J, leaving 7 bases between. CDR3 sequence (DNA): TGTGCCAGCAGTTTAGGGGAGTACACCGGGGAGCTGTTTTTT. This codes for CASSLGEYTGELFF.

Of note for this clonotype: At one boundary the junction diverges from the germline segment, which might be a read error. The chain carries TRBV6-5 and TRBJ1-2; no reliable D call. The germline V gene has CDR1 MNHEY and CDR2 SVGAGI. CDR3 length equals 13 residues. This CDR3 reads CAGSYLQFYGYTF. In nucleotides, the CDR3 is TGTGCCGGCAGTTACCTCCAGTTCTATGGCTACACCTTC.

The chain employs TRBV12-3 or TRBV12-4 and TRBJ2-7; the D call may be TRBD1 or TRBD2 (5 bases each). The CDR3 has 16 residues. V lost 6 bases and J 2 bases, leaving 20 bases between the germline ends. DNA of the CDR3: TGTGCCAGCAGCCTTCGGGTTGGGGACCGACCCTACGAGCAGTACTTC. The encoded protein is CASSLRVGDRPYEQYF.

V usage is TRBV7-3 and J usage is TRBJ2-1; 7 bases are a match to TRBD2. Losses at the gene ends were 5 bases for V and 0 bases for J; bases not matched to a gene: 16. The CDR3 is 19 amino acids. From germline, CDR1 is SGHTA and CDR2 FQGTGA. Written as DNA, the CDR3 is TGTGCCAGCAGCCATGGGGCGGGAGCTCAGGCACACTCCTACAATGAGCAGTTCTTC. This translates into CASSHGAGAQAHSYNEQFF.

The chain combines TRBV7-9 with TRBJ2-1; 9 nucleotides match TRBD1. V trimming: 1 base; J trimming: 4 bases; junction bases outside the gene matches: 5. This CDR3 is 16 amino acids long. Germline V gives CDR1 SEHNR, CDR2 FQNEAQ (reference sequence). The DNA of the CDR3 is TGTGCCAGCAGCTTAGAAGGGACAGGGCTATACAATGAGCAGTTCTTC. Encoded protein: CASSLEGTGLYNEQFF.

V is TRBV6-6 and J is TRBJ2-1; D remains ambiguous. The last part of the DNA fits TRBJ2-7 better; the J call may be wrong. The CDR3 is made up of 9 amino acids. The germline V gene encodes CDR1 MNHNY and CDR2 SVGAGI (reference sequence). The CDR3 reads CASNDEQYF. CDR3 bases: TGTGCCAGCAATGACGAGCAGTACTTC.

The chain is built from TRBV6-5 and TRBJ2-5, with TRBD2 matching over 11 bases. Looked up from germline, CDR1 is MNHEY and CDR2 is SVGAGI. CDR3 length: 18 residues. With V trimmed by 0 bases and J by 1 base, 7 bases remained unmatched. The CDR3 DNA reads as TGTGCCAGCAGTTACTCGATTCCGACTAGCGGGACCCAAGAGACCCAGTACTTC. This gives the protein CASSYSIPTSGTQETQYF.

As regards this clonotype: One end of the junction is discordant with germline, which a read error may explain. The rearrangement uses TRBV6-1 and TRBJ1-5, with a weak D call TRBD1 (6 bases). This CDR3 is built from 14 residues. CDR1 and CDR2 from the germline V gene are MNHNS and SASEGT. CDR3 sequence: CAVNRDNSNQLQHF. The CDR3 nucleotides read TGTGCCGTAAACAGGGATAATAGCAATCAGCTCCAGCATTTT.

This clonotype was observed a handful of times. The chain joins TRBV19 to TRBJ2-6; perhaps D is TRBD1 or TRBD2 (5 bases each). Trimming took off 3 bases at V and 0 bases at J, with 15 bases between the two ends. Germline assignment: CDR1 LNHDA and CDR2 SQIVND (reference sequence). This CDR3 is 18 amino acids long. This chain's CDR3 is CASSIGTKYISGANVLTF. The DNA of the CDR3 is TGTGCCAGTAGTATTGGGACCAAATACATCTCTGGGGCCAACGTCCTGACTTTC.

The rearrangement uses TRBV20-1 and TRBJ2-7, with D perhaps matching TRBD2 (5 bases). V gave up 0 bases and J gave up 2 bases, with 8 bases separating them. Looked up from germline, CDR1 is DFQATT and CDR2 is SNEGSKA (reference sequence). The CDR3 consists of 13 residues. CDR3 in DNA: TGCAGTGCTAGAGATACGGGGACCTACGAGCAGTACTTC. As protein: CSARDTGTYEQYF.

The CDR3 region has the DNA TGTGCCAGCAGGCCGGGAATCGAGGGAGAGACCCAGTACTTC. Amino acids: CASRPGIEGETQYF. The chain uses TRBV6-2 or TRBV6-3 and TRBJ2-5, with D possibly being TRBD2 (5 bases). Trimming removed 6 bases from V and 4 bases from J, with 15 bases in between. The CDR3 totals 14 residues. Per the germline V gene, CDR1 is MNHEY and CDR2 is SVGEGT.

This clonotype showed up just a few times. The chain is built from TRBV29-1 and TRBJ2-3; either TRBD1 or TRBD2 may supply D (6 bases each). Trimming left V 6 bases short and J 6 bases short, with 13 bases between. The CDR3 runs 12 residues. The germline CDR1 and CDR2 sequences are SQVTM and ANQGSEA. The CDR3: CSVERGPDTQYF. For the CDR3, the DNA is TGCAGCGTGGAACGGGGGCCCGATACGCAGTATTTT.

This clonotype was detected a few times. V usage is TRBV11-2 and J usage is TRBJ2-5; no definite D call. From germline, CDR1 is SGHAT and CDR2 FQNNGV. CDR3 length: 14 amino acids. V was clipped by 2 bases and J by 4 bases, with 11 bases between them. The CDR3 spells CASSLTSRGETQYF. DNA of the CDR3: TGTGCCAGCAGCTTAACCAGTCGCGGAGAGACCCAGTACTTC.

This clonotype was counted between two and nine times. The chain links TRBV6-6 to TRBJ1-1, with TRBD1 matching over 8 bases. Germline V gene sequence: CDR1 MNHNY, CDR2 SVGAGI (reference sequence). The V gene end was trimmed by 0 bases and the J gene end by 6 bases; junction bases not matched to a gene: 9. This CDR3 comprises 16 residues. The CDR3 DNA sequence: TGTGCCAGCAGTTACTCAGTTGGACAGGGCATTTCTGAAGCTTTCTTT. This gives the protein CASSYSVGQGISEAFF.

The V call is TRBV12-3 or TRBV12-4, the J call TRBJ2-7, with 12 bases identical to TRBD1. CDR3 size: 17 residues. V was pared by 6 bases and J by 0 bases, with 9 bases of the junction left unmatched. This CDR3 reads CASRAGTGGFSSYEQYF. CDR3 coding DNA: TGTGCCAGCAGAGCCGGGACAGGGGGCTTTAGCTCCTACGAGCAGTACTTC.